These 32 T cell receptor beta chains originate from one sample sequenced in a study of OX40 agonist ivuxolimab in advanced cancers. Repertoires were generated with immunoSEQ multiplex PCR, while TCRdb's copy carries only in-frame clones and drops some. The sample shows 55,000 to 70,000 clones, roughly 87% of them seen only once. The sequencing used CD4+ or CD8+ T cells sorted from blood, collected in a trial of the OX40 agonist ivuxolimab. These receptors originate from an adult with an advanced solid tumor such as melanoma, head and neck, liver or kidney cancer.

The CDR3 loop reads CASSETISTAAKTQYF. CDR3 in DNA: TGTGCCAGCAGTGAAACTATATCCACGGCGGCGAAGACCCAGTACTTC. The chain carries TRBV2 and TRBJ2-5; D is uncertain. The CDR3 extends over 16 amino acids. The V and J ends lost 2 bases and 6 bases respectively, with 19 bases between them. Germline-derived CDR1 and CDR2 are SNHLY and FYNNEI.

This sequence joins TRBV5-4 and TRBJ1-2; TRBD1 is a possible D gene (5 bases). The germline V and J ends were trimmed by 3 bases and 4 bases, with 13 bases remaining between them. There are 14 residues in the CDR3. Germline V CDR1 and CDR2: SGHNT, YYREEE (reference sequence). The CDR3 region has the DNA TGTGCCAGCAGCTCCGCAGGGACGGTCTATGGCTACACCTTC. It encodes CASSSAGTVYGYTF.

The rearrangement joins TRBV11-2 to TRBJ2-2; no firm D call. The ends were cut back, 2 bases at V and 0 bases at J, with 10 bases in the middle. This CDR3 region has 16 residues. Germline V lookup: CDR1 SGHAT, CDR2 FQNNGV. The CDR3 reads CASSLHGGSNTGELFF. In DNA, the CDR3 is TGTGCCAGCAGCTTACACGGCGGTTCGAACACCGGGGAGCTGTTTTTT. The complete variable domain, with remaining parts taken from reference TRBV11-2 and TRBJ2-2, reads EAGVAQSPRYKIIEKRQSVAFWCNPISGHATLYWYQQILGQGPKLLIQFQNNGVVDDSQLPKDRFSAERLKGVDSTLKIQPAKLEDSAVYLCASSLHGGSNTGELFFGEGSRLTVL.

The CDR3 reads CASSLQGGARGYTF. The CDR3 nucleotides read TGCGCCAGCAGCTTGCAGGGGGGCGCGAGGGGCTACACCTTC. The chain joins TRBV5-1 to TRBJ1-2, with 7 bases that match TRBD1. This CDR3 contains 14 residues. The germline V gene has CDR1 SGHRS and CDR2 YFSETQ. The junction had 8 bases not matched to a gene; V was cut back by 1 base and J by 8 bases. The full variable domain, its missing parts supplied by reference TRBV5-1 and TRBJ1-2, is KAGVTQTPRYLIKTRGQQVTLSCSPISGHRSVSWYQQTPGQGLQFLFEYFSETQRNKGNFPGRFSGRQFSNSRSEMNVSTLELGDSALYLCASSLQGGARGYTFGSGTRLTVV.

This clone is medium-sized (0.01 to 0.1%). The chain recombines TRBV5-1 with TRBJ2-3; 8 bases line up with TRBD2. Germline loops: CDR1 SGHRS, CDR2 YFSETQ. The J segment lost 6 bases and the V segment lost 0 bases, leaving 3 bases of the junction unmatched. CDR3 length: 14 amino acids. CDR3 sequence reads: CASSLGTSRDTQYF. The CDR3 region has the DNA TGCGCCAGCAGCTTGGGGACTAGCAGGGATACGCAGTATTTT. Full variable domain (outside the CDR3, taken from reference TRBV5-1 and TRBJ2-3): KAGVTQTPRYLIKTRGQQVTLSCSPISGHRSVSWYQQTPGQGLQFLFEYFSETQRNKGNFPGRFSGRQFSNSRSEMNVSTLELGDSALYLCASSLGTSRDTQYFGPGTRLTVL.

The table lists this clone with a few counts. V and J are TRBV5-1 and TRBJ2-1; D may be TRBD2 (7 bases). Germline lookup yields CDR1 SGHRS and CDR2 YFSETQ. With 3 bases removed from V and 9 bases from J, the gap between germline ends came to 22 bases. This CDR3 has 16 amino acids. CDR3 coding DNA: TGCGCCAGCAGCTCCCCCGGGACGGAGGGAGGGGGTGAGCAGTTCTTC. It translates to CASSSPGTEGGGEQFF.

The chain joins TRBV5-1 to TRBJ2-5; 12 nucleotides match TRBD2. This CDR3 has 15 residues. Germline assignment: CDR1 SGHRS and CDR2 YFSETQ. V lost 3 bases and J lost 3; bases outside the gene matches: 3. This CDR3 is CASSSWTSGEETQYF. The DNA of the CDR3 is TGCGCCAGCAGCTCGTGGACTAGCGGGGAAGAGACCCAGTACTTC.

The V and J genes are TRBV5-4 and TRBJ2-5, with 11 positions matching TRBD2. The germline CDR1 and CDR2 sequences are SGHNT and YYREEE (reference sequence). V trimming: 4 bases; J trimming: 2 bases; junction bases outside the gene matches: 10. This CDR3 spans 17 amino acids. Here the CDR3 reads CASSDSGGVGPQETQYF. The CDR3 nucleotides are TGTGCCAGCAGCGATAGCGGGGGGGTCGGACCACAAGAGACCCAGTACTTC.

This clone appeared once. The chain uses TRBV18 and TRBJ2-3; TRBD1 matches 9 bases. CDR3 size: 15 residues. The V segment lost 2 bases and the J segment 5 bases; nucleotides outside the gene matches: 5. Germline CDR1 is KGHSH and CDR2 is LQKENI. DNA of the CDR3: TGTGCCAGCTCACCAGCTACAGGGGGCCAAGATACGCAGTATTTT. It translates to CASSPATGGQDTQYF.

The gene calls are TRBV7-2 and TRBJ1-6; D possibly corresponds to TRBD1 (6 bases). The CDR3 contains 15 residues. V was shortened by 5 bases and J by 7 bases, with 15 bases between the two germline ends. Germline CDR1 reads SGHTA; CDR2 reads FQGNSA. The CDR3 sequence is CASSAGDGQNSPLHF. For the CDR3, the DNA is TGTGCCAGCAGCGCAGGGGACGGCCAGAATTCACCCCTCCACTTT.

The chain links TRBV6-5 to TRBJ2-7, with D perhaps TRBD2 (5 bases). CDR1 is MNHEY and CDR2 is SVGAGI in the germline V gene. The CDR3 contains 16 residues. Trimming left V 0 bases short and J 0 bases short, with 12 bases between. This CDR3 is CASSYSMSGSSYEQYF. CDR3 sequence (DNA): TGTGCCAGCAGTTACTCGATGAGCGGAAGCTCCTACGAGCAGTACTTC.

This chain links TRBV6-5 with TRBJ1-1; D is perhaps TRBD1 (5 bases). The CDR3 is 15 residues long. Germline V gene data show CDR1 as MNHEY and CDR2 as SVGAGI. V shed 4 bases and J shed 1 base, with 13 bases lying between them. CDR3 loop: CASSSSGGGNTEAFF. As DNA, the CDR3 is TGTGCCAGCAGTTCCTCCGGGGGGGGGAACACTGAAGCTTTCTTT.

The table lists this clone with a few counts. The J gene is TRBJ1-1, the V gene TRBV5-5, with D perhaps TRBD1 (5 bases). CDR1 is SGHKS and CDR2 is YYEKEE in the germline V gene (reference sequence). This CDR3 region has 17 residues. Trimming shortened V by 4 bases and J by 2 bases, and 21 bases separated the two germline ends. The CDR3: CASSNRQLREVNTEAFF. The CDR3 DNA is TGTGCCAGCAGCAATAGACAGCTACGGGAGGTCAACACTGAAGCTTTCTTT.

CDR3 in DNA: TGTGCCTGGAGTCCTCAGGGAGCAGGCTATAATTCACCCCTCCACTTT. It codes for CAWSPQGAGYNSPLHF. The chain employs TRBV30 and TRBJ1-6, with D perhaps TRBD1 (5 bases). The CDR3 length is 16 residues. CDR1 GTSNPN and CDR2 SVGIG come from the germline V gene (reference sequence). V was trimmed by 2 bases and J by 3 bases, leaving 14 bases between them.

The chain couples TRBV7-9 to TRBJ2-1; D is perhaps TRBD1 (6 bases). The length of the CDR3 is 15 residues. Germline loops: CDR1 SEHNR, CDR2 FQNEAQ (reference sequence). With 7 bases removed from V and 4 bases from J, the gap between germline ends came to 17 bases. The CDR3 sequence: CASIRRSDRYNEQFF. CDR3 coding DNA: TGTGCCAGCATACGACGGTCGGACAGATACAATGAGCAGTTCTTC.

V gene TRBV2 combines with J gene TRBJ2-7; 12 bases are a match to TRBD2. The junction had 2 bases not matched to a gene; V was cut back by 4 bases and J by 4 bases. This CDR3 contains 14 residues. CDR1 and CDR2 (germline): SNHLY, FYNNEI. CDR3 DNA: TGTGCCAGCAGTGCTAGCGGGGGGGCGTACGAGCAGTACTTC. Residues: CASSASGGAYEQYF.

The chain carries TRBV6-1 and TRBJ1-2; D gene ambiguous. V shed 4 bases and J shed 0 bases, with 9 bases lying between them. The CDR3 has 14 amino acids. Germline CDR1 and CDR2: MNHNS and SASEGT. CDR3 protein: CASSVSASNYGYTF. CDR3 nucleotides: TGTGCCAGCAGTGTCTCAGCGTCTAACTATGGCTACACCTTC.

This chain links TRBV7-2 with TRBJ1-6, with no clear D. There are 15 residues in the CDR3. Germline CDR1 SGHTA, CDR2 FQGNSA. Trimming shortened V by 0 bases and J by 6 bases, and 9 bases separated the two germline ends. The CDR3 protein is CASSLAVLGNSPLHF. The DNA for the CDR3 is TGTGCCAGCAGCTTAGCAGTCCTGGGTAATTCACCCCTCCACTTT.

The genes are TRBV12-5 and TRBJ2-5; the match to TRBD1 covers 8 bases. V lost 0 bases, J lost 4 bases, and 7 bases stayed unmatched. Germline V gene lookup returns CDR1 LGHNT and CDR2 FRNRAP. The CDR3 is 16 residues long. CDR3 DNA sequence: TGTGCTAGTGGTTTGGTACTAGCAGGGGGCACAGAGACCCAGTACTTC. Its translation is CASGLVLAGGTETQYF.

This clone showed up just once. The DNA for the CDR3 is TGTGCCAGCAGACCGGGACAGGGATCCGACGGCTACACCTTC. It is translated as CASRPGQGSDGYTF. This chain joins TRBV5-4 and TRBJ1-2; 9 bases map to TRBD1. Unmatched junction bases numbered 10, after V lost 5 bases and J lost 8 bases. The CDR3 spans 14 residues. Germline V gene lookup returns CDR1 SGHNT and CDR2 YYREEE (reference sequence). Using reference TRBV5-4 and TRBJ1-2 for the parts outside the CDR3, the full variable domain is ETGVTQSPTHLIKTRGQQVTLRCSSQSGHNTVSWYQQALGQGPQFIFQYYREEENGRGNFPPRFSGLQFPNYSSELNVNALELDDSALYLCASRPGQGSDGYTFGSGTRLTVV.

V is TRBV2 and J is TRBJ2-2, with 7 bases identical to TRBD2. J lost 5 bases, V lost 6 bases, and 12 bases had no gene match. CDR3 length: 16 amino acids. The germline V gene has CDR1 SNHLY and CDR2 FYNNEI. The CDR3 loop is CASSGGGVTGTGELFF. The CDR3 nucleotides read TGTGCCAGCAGCGGCGGGGGTGTAACGGGAACCGGGGAGCTGTTTTTT. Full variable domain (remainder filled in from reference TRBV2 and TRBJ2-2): EPEVTQTPSHQVTQMGQEVILRCVPISNHLYFYWYRQILGQKVEFLVSFYNNEISEKSEIFDDQFSVERPDGSNFTLKIRSTKLEDSAMYFCASSGGGVTGTGELFFGEGSRLTVL.

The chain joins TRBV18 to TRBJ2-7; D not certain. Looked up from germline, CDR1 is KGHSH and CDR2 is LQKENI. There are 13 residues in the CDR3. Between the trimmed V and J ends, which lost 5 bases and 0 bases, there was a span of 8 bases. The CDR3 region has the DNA TGTGCCAGCTCAGTTAGGGACTCCTACGAGCAGTACTTC. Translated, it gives CASSVRDSYEQYF.

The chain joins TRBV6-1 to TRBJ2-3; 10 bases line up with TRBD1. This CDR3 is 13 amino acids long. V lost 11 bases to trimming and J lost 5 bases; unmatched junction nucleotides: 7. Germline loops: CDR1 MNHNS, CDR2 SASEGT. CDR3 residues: CAGKTGGLDTQYF. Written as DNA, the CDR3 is TGTGCCGGAAAGACAGGGGGCCTAGATACGCAGTATTTT.

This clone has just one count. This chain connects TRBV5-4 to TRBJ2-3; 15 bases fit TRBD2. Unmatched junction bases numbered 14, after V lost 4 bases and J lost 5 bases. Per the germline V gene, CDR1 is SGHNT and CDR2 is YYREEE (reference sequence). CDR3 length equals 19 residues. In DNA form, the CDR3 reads TGTGCCAGCAGCCGAGGGACTAGCGGGGGGCGGTTCCGGGGAGATACGCAGTATTTT. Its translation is CASSRGTSGGRFRGDTQYF.

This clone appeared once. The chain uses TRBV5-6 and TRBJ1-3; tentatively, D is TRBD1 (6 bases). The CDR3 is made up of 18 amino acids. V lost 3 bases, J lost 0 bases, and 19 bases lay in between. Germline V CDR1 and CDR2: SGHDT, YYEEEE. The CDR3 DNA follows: TGTGCCAGCAGCTGGGGGGGCCCTTTGACCCACTCTGGAAACACCATATATTTT. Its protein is CASSWGGPLTHSGNTIYF.

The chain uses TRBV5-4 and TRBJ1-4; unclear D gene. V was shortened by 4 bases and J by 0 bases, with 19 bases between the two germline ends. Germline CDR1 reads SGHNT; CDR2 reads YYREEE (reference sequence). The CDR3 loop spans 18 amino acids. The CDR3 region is CASSLRDTALATNEKLFF. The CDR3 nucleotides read TGTGCCAGCAGCCTCAGAGACACTGCCCTCGCAACTAATGAAAAACTGTTTTTT.

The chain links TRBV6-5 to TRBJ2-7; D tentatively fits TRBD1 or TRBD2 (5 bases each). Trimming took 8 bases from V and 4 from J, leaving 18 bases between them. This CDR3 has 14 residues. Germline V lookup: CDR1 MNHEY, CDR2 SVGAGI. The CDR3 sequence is CASGDPGRSYEQYF. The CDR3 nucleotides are TGTGCCAGCGGAGACCCGGGACGATCTTACGAGCAGTACTTC.

In DNA form, the CDR3 reads TGTGCCTGGAGAGGGGGAACAGGGGGAAACTACGAGCAGTACTTC. Translating gives CAWRGGTGGNYEQYF. The chain couples TRBV30 to TRBJ2-7; 8 positions match TRBD1. This CDR3 has 15 residues. Germline trimming cut 3 bases from V and 3 bases from J; bases unmatched to any gene: 10. Germline V gene lookup returns CDR1 GTSNPN and CDR2 SVGIG (reference sequence).

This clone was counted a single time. The CDR3 coding sequence is TGCGCCAGCAGCCCTATGTCGGGGTATGGCTACACCTTC. Translated: CASSPMSGYGYTF. The chain employs TRBV5-1 and TRBJ1-2; D is undetermined. Germline CDR1 SGHRS, CDR2 YFSETQ. Trimming stripped 4 bases from V and 5 bases from J, with 12 bases between. CDR3 length: 13 residues.

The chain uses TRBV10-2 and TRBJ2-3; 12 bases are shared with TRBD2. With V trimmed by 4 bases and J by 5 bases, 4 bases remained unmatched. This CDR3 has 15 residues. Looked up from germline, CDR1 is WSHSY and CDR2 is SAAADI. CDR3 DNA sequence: TGCGCCAGCAGTGGGGGACTAGCGGGCGAAGATACGCAGTATTTT. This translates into CASSGGLAGEDTQYF.

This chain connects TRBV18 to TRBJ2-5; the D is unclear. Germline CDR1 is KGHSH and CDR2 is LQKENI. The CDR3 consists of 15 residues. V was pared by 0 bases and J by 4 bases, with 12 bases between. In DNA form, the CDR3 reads TGTGCCAGCTCACCACCTGGATCACCCTCAGAGACCCAGTACTTC. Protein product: CASSPPGSPSETQYF.

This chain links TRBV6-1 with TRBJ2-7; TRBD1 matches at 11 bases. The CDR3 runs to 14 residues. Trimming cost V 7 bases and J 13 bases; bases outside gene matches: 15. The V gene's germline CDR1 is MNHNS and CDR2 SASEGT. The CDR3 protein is CASNKEGTGGLAYF. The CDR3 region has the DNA TGTGCCAGCAATAAAGAAGGGACAGGGGGGCTAGCATACTTC.